What follows are 12 T cell receptor beta chains derived from one specimen sequenced in a study of shared clonotypes between healthy human individuals. The table came from immunoSEQ multiplex PCR; TCRdb's copy has only in-frame clones and leaves some out. This table has approximately 810,000 clones, roughly 92% appearing once. Terminally differentiated effector memory CD45RA+ cells were excluded from the naive CD8 cells, which were CD45RO-negative and positively selected for CCR7. Sequencing was carried out using naive CD8+ T cells sorted from blood. Every receptor here comes from a young man in good health.

In its sample, this clone was seen once. J is TRBJ2-7 and V is TRBV4-1; no firm D call. Trimming left V 1 base short and J 2 bases short, with 9 bases between. This CDR3 comprises 14 residues. The germline CDR1 and CDR2 sequences are MGHRA and YSYEKL. This CDR3 reads CASSQALRAYEQYF. CDR3 DNA: TGCGCCAGCAGCCAAGCCCTTCGGGCCTACGAGCAGTACTTC.

This rearrangement joins TRBV5-1 to TRBJ2-7; 7 nucleotides align to TRBD2. There are 15 residues in the CDR3. J lost 4 bases, V lost 4 bases, and 11 bases had no gene match. In germline, CDR1 is SGHRS, CDR2 YFSETQ. The CDR3 spells CASSRPQSGDYEQYF. In DNA, the CDR3 is TGCGCCAGCAGCCGCCCTCAAAGCGGGGATTACGAGCAGTACTTC. Together with reference TRBV5-1 and TRBJ2-7, the CDR3 gives the full variable domain: KAGVTQTPRYLIKTRGQQVTLSCSPISGHRSVSWYQQTPGQGLQFLFEYFSETQRNKGNFPGRFSGRQFSNSRSEMNVSTLELGDSALYLCASSRPQSGDYEQYFGPGTRLTVT.

The rearrangement uses TRBV19 and TRBJ2-2; D unclear. The CDR3 totals 12 residues. CDR1 is LNHDA and CDR2 is SQIVND in the germline V gene (reference sequence). Trimming cost V 4 bases and J 6 bases, with 6 bases left between them. The CDR3 coding sequence is TGTGCCAGTAGTACCGGGTCCGGGGAGCTGTTTTTT. Translating it yields CASSTGSGELFF.

This chain links TRBV4-1 with TRBJ1-1, with D perhaps matching TRBD1 (6 bases). Germline V gene sequence: CDR1 MGHRA, CDR2 YSYEKL. Trimming took 1 base from V and 0 from J, leaving 9 bases between them. The CDR3 extends over 15 amino acids. The CDR3 here is CASSQGGGLNTEAFF. In DNA, the CDR3 is TGCGCCAGCAGCCAAGGGGGGGGCCTGAACACTGAAGCTTTCTTT.

The genes are TRBV5-1 and TRBJ2-1; no reliable D call. Looked up from germline, CDR1 is SGHRS and CDR2 is YFSETQ. V shed 0 bases and J shed 7 bases, with 8 bases lying between them. This CDR3 has 13 amino acids. The CDR3: CASSLGGWNEQFF. The CDR3 coding sequence is TGCGCCAGCAGCTTGGGGGGTTGGAATGAGCAGTTCTTC.

This clone appeared once. The chain carries TRBV6-5 and TRBJ2-5; tentatively, D is TRBD2 (5 bases). Trimming stripped 6 bases from V and 6 bases from J, with 14 bases between. Germline CDR1 MNHEY, CDR2 SVGAGI. The CDR3 consists of 13 residues. In DNA form, the CDR3 reads TGTGCCAGCAGGATGGAGGTGGAAAAGACCCAGTACTTC. Protein: CASRMEVEKTQYF.

The V gene is TRBV6-1, the J gene TRBJ2-5; 10 nucleotides line up with TRBD1. From germline, CDR1 is MNHNS and CDR2 SASEGT. The CDR3 runs 15 residues. J lost 1 base, V lost 5 bases, and 4 bases had no gene match. CDR3 sequence reads: CASSLRDRGQETQYF. The CDR3 DNA is TGTGCCAGCAGTCTCCGGGACAGGGGCCAAGAGACCCAGTACTTC.

This rearrangement joins TRBV9 to TRBJ2-7, with TRBD1 identical over 8 bases. This CDR3 is built from 14 residues. V shed 4 bases, J shed 5 bases, and the junction held 8 bases outside the gene matches. Germline loops: CDR1 SGDLS, CDR2 YYNGEE. The CDR3 DNA is TGTGCCAGCAGCCCCGAGGGACAGGCGAACGAGCAGTACTTC. This translates into CASSPEGQANEQYF. Full variable domain (outside the CDR3, taken from reference TRBV9 and TRBJ2-7): DSGVTQTPKHLITATGQRVTLRCSPRSGDLSVYWYQQSLDQGLQFLIQYYNGEERAKGNILERFSAQQFPDLHSELNLSSLELGDSALYFCASSPEGQANEQYFGPGTRLTVT.

The chain employs TRBV25-1 and TRBJ2-1; D is uncertain. In germline, CDR1 is MGHDK, CDR2 SYGVNS. The length of the CDR3 is 13 residues. Trimming removed 9 bases from V and 2 bases from J, with 11 bases in between. Written as DNA, the CDR3 is TGTGCCAGTACTGGGAAAACCTACAATGAGCAGTTCTTC. Translation: CASTGKTYNEQFF.

This chain's CDR3 is CASSFTGSTDTQYF. The CDR3 DNA reads as TGTGCCAGCAGTTTCACAGGGAGCACAGATACGCAGTATTTT. V is TRBV28 and J is TRBJ2-3; D is perhaps TRBD1 (6 bases). The CDR3 sequence is 14 residues long. Germline CDR1 and CDR2: MDHEN and SYDVKM. The V end was cut by 3 bases, the J end by 0 bases, with 7 bases between.

The rearrangement links TRBV27 to TRBJ2-1, with 8 bases identical to TRBD2. V lost 2 bases to trimming and J lost 3 bases; unmatched junction nucleotides: 15. This CDR3 comprises 19 residues. Germline loops: CDR1 MNHEY, CDR2 SMNVEV (reference sequence). This CDR3 is CASSLRGGGLLADYNEQFF. CDR3 bases: TGTGCCAGCAGTTTAAGGGGGGGCGGGTTACTAGCGGACTACAATGAGCAGTTCTTC.

This sequence joins TRBV27 and TRBJ2-7, with D uncertain. CDR1 and CDR2 from the germline V gene are MNHEY and SMNVEV (reference sequence). The CDR3 is made up of 13 amino acids. V was pared by 0 bases and J by 5 bases, with 8 bases between. As DNA, the CDR3 is TGTGCCAGCAGTTTATCGTTGGGGAACGAGCAGTACTTC. Translation: CASSLSLGNEQYF.